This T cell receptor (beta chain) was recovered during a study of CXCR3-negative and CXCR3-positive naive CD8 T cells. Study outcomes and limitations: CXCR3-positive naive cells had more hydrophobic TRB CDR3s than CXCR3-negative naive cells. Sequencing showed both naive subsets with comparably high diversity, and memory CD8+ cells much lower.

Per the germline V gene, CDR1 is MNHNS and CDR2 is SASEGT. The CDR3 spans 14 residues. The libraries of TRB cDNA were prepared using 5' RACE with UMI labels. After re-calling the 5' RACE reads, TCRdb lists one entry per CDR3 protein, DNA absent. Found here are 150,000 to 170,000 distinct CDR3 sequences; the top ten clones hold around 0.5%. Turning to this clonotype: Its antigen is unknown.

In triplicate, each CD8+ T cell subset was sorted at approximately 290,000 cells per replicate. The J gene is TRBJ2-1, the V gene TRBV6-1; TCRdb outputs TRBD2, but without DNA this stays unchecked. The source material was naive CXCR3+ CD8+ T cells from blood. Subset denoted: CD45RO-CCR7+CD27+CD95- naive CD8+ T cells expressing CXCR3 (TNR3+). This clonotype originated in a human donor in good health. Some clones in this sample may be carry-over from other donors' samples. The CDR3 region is CAGKRASSYNEQFF.